This T cell receptor beta chain is drawn from a study of OX40 agonist ivuxolimab in advanced cancers. Study-wide context: The costimulatory receptor OX40 (CD134) was targeted by ivuxolimab, a fully human IgG2 agonistic monoclonal antibody. Intravenous ivuxolimab was administered to patients every 2 weeks at six dose levels: 0.01, 0.1, 0.3, 1.5, 3 and 10 mg/kg. The purpose of peripheral TCRbeta sequencing was to test whether ivuxolimab changed TCR sequence diversity and led to clonal T-cell expansion. Partial responses occurred in three dose-escalation patients, of whom one had hepatocellular carcinoma and two had cutaneous melanoma. The monotherapy dose-escalation portion (N of about 47 patients) of the phase I ivuxolimab trial is reported in the paper. The dose-escalation cohort was about 86% male with a mean age of 60 years, ranging from roughly 20 to 85. Among the roughly 52 dose-escalation patients, approximately 20 had hepatocellular carcinoma, roughly 15 melanoma, 9 renal cell carcinoma and 9 head and neck cancer. Patients were allowed to have had prior anti-PD-1, anti-PD-L1 or anti-CTLA-4 therapy, and 40% to 45% of the dose-escalation patients had been treated with checkpoint inhibitors.

To sequence the TCRbeta CDR3 region, genomic DNA was isolated from the sorted cells. The immunoSEQ Assay was used for sequencing of TCRbeta CDR3 regions. Sourced from immuneACCESS, this table was stored by TCRdb with only in-frame sequences that have V and J called. A share of the clones is absent; for the studies checked, an unresolved V gene accounts for under half, and the remainder has no known explanation. Recorded for this sample are 20,000 to 25,000 clones; about 87% of them occurred a single time. Approximately 23% of the sample rests with the top ten. Patients with a history of autoimmune disease or receiving systemic immunosuppression were excluded from the trial. In every dose cohort, peripheral blood was drawn for TCR sequencing at baseline, cycle 4 day 1, and cycle 7 day 1. The samples were drawn from a first-in-human, open-label, multicenter phase I dose-escalation trial of ivuxolimab. Adults with locally advanced or metastatic melanoma, renal cell, hepatocellular, or head and neck squamous cell carcinoma were enrolled in the trial. Before TCR sequencing, CD4+ T cells and CD8+ T cells were sorted from peripheral blood as separate populations.

On this clone: Its antigen is unknown. No clone much larger than this one lies a single base away; base qualities are absent. The same CDR3 can be traced to other DNA sequences in this sample.

What the study reported, not specific to this receptor: After ivuxolimab, more expanded clones were found on average in CD8+ T cells than in CD4+ T cells. The antigen specificity of the clonally expanded peripheral T cells was not determined. Low levels of normalized T-cell clonal expansion were also seen in some patients who did not respond. Clonal expansion of both CD4+ and CD8+ blood T cells was observed from baseline to week 6 at doses 0.1 to 3.0 mg/kg. In partial responders in the 0.1-3.0 mg/kg groups, normalized peripheral clonal expansion was found to be among the lowest, especially among CD8+ T cells.

The clonotype was recovered from an adult with an advanced solid tumor such as melanoma, head and neck, liver or kidney cancer. The specimen comprised CD4+ or CD8+ T cells sorted from blood, sampled in a trial of the OX40 agonist ivuxolimab.

This receptor carries the CDR3 CASSVEGILWETQYF. The base sequence is TGTGCCAGCAGCGTAGAGGGGATTCTGTGGGAGACCCAGTACTTC. The chain is assembled from TRBV9 and TRBJ2-5, with a tentative D gene TRBD1 over 5 matching bases. Counted from cysteine to phenylalanine, this CDR3 has 15 amino acids. Only the CDR3 DNA is retained, 45 bases long and in frame from the first base. According to the germline V gene, CDR1 reads SGDLS and CDR2 reads YYNGEE. Trimming at the junction amounts to 0 bases on V and 5 bases on J, and the germline ends lie 14 bases apart.